The count of the clone carrying this T cell receptor beta chain is one. Its antigen is unknown. The data were taken from a study of cytomegalovirus exposure and HLA in healthy donors. Broader study findings: The majority of TCR sequences were rare, yet some public TCRs appeared in many donors.

Healthy bone marrow donors made up the donors. Amplification used 60 Vbeta primers and 13 Jbeta primers. Sequencing was performed with immunoSEQ multiplex PCR; in TCRdb, only in-frame clones are kept and a portion is missing. The table records tens of thousands of clones, about two thirds of them present only once. The sequenced sample was PBMCs. The source of this sequence is a woman in her forties or fifties in good health and CMV-seropositive.

The CDR3 loop is CASSLARGGGTQYF. In DNA form, the CDR3 reads TGTGCCAGCAGCTTAGCGAGGGGAGGGGGGACCCAGTACTTC. The chain joins TRBV7-2 to TRBJ2-5, with D maybe TRBD2 (7 bases). Germline CDR1 is SGHTA and CDR2 is FQGNSA. The CDR3 has 14 amino acids. Trimming removed 0 bases at V and 7 bases at J, with 12 bases between.